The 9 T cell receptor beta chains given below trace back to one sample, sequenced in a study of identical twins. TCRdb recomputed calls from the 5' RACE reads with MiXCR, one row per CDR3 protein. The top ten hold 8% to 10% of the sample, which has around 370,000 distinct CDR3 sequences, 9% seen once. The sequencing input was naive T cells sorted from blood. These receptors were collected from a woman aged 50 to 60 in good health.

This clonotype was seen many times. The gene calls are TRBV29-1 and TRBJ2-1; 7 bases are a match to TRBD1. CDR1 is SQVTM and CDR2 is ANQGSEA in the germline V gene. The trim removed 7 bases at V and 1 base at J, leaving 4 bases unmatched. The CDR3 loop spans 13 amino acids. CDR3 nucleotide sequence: TGCAGCGAACGACAGGGATCCTACAATGAGCAGTTCTTC. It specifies CSERQGSYNEQFF.

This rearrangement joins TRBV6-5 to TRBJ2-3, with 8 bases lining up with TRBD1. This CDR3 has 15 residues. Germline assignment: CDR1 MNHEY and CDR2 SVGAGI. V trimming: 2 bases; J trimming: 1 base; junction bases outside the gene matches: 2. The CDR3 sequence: CASSYGGQGTDTQYF. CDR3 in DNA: TGTGCCAGCAGTTACGGGGGACAGGGCACAGATACGCAGTATTTT.

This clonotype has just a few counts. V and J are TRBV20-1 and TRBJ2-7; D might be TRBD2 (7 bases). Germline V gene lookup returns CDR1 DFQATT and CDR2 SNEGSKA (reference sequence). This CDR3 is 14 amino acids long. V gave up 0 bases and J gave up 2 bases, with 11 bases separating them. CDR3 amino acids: CSAREGGTTYEQYF. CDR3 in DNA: TGCAGTGCTAGAGAGGGAGGGACAACCTACGAGCAGTACTTC.

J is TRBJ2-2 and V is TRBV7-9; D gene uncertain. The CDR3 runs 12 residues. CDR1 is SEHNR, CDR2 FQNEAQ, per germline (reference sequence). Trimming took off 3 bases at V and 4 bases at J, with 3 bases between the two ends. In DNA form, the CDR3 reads TGTGCCAGCAGCTTTGCCACCGGGGAGCTGTTTTTT. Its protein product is CASSFATGELFF.

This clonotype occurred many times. Written as DNA, the CDR3 is TGCGCCAGCAGCTTGATCTCAGGGTCCGAAGCTTTCTTT. It yields the protein CASSLISGSEAFF. The V gene is TRBV5-1, the J gene TRBJ1-1, with D possibly TRBD1 on 5 matching bases. The CDR3 consists of 13 residues. CDR1 is SGHRS and CDR2 is YFSETQ in the germline V gene. With 1 base removed from V and 8 bases from J, the gap between germline ends came to 12 bases.

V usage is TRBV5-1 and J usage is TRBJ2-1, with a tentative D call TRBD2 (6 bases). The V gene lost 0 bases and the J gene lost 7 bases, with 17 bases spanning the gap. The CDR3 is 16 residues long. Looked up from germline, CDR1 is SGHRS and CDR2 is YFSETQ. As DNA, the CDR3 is TGCGCCAGCAGCTTGGCGGAGGGTAAGGGGAAGAATGAGCAGTTCTTC. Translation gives CASSLAEGKGKNEQFF.

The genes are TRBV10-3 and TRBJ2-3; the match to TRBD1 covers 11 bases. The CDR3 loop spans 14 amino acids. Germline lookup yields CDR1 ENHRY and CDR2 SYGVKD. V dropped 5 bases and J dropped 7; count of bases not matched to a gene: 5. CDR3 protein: CAISWTGGVNTQYF. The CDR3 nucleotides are TGTGCCATCAGTTGGACAGGGGGCGTGAATACGCAGTATTTT.

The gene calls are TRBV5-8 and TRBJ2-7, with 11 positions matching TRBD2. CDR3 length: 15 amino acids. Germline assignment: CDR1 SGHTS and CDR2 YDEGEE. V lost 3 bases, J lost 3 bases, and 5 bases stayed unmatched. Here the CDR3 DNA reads TGTGCCAGCAGCTCTCTAGCGGGAGGCCTCTACGAGCAGTACGTC. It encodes CASSSLAGGLYEQYV.

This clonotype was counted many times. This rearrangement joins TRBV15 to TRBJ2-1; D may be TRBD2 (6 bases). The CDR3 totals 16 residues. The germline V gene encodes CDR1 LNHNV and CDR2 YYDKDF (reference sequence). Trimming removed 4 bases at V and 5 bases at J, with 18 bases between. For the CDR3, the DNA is TGTGCCACCAGCACCCAGACTAGAGCCTTACACAATGAGCAGTTCTTC. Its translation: CATSTQTRALHNEQFF. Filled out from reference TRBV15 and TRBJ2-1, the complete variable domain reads DAMVIQNPRYQVTQFGKPVTLSCSQTLNHNVMYWYQQKSSQAPKLLFHYYDKDFNNEADTPDNFQSRRPNTSFCFLDIRSPGLGDTAMYLCATSTQTRALHNEQFFGPGTRLTVL.